This note documents a single T cell receptor (beta chain) sequence. What it binds is unknown. Template switching added a universal primer site; cDNA carried unique molecular identifiers. TCRdb fed the 5' RACE reads into MiXCR, producing one record per CDR3 protein. The table shows under 900,000 distinct CDR3 sequences, with more than 9% occurring only once. All of the donors were Caucasians in good health. The source of the sample is a study of identical twins. General observations from the study: Insertions ran lower in abundant cord blood beta clonotypes, though not in memory repertoires. It was out-of-frame TCR alpha sharing in monozygotic twins that models underestimated.

This CDR3 is 14 amino acids long. V was clipped by 2 bases and J by 5 bases, with 10 bases between them. Per germline, CDR1 ENHRY and CDR2 SYGVKD. The same data also contributed to another study, on yellow fever vaccine responses in identical twins.

Sequencing input: PBMCs. The TCR originated in a woman between 18 and 30 years old in good health. V usage is TRBV10-3 and J usage is TRBJ2-1; no clear D gene. As DNA, the CDR3 is TGTGCCATCAGTGAGATGGGTAGGGACAATGAGCAGTTCTTC. Encoded protein: CAISEMGRDNEQFF.